Described below is a single T cell receptor (beta chain) sequence and its context. TCRdb keeps only in-frame clones here, not all; method: immunoSEQ multiplex PCR. The sample has 150,000 or so clones; less than 90% are singletons. The sample comes from a study of lymphopenia after photon versus proton radiotherapy. The CDR3 has 18 residues. The TCR was taken from a man aged 50-59 years with gastric cancer. The sample here was peripheral blood, taken from a patient treated with photon-based radiotherapy. The rearrangement joins TRBV1 to TRBJ2-7; the tabulated D call, TRBD2, remains unverified against the DNA. TRBV1 is reported as a pseudogene. CDR3 in DNA: TGCACCAGCAGCCCCCCCGGGCGGGAGGGCCCGGGACCGCACGAGCAGTACTTC. Amino acid sequence: CTSSPPGREGPGPHEQYF.